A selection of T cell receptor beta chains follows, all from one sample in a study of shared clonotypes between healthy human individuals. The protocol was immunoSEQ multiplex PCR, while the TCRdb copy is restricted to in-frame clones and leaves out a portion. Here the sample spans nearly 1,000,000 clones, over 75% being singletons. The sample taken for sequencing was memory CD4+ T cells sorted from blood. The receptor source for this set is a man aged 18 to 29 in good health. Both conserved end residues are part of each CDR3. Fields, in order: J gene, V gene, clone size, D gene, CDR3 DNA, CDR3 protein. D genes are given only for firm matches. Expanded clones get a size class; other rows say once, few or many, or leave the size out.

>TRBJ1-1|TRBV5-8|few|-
TGTGCCAGCAGCGGGGTGGGTGGACGGGACACTGAAGCTTTCTTT
CASSGVGGRDTEAFF
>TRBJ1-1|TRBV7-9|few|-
TGTGCCAGCAGCTTGGACGAGAACACTGAAGCTTTCTTT
CASSLDENTEAFF
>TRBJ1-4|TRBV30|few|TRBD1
TGTGCCTGGAACACAGGGGGGACAGAAAAACTGTTTTTT
CAWNTGGTEKLFF
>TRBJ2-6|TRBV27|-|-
TGTGCCAGCAGTAGGGTAGTTGGGGCCAACGTCCTGACTTTC
CASSRVVGANVLTF
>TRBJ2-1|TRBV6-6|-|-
TGTGCCAGCAGTTCCCCCAGGGGCGGTTCCTACAATGAGCAGTTCTTC
CASSSPRGGSYNEQFF
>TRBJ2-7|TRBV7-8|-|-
TGTGCCAGCCCCGGGACTCCTCTCGGGGACGAGCAGTACTTC
CASPGTPLGDEQYF
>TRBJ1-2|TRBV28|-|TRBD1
TGTGCCAGCAGGCCCGGGGACAGGGGGCGTAGAGGCTACACCTTC
CASRPGDRGRRGYTF
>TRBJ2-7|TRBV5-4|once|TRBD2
TGTGCCAGCAGCCTAGGACTAGGGGCTTACGAGCAGTACTTC
CASSLGLGAYEQYF
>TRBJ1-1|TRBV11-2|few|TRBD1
TGTGCCAGCAGCTACGGGACAGTATCTGAAGCTTTCTTT
CASSYGTVSEAFF
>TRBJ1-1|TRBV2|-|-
TGTGCCAGCAGGGCCGGGACTGCTTTAGTTGGGGCTGAAGCTTTCTTT
CASRAGTALVGAEAFF
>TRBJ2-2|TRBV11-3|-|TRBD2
TGTGCCAGCAGGCTAGCGGACAACACCGGGGAGCTGTTTTTT
CASRLADNTGELFF
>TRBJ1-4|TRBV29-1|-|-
TGCAGCGTCAAACAGGGTTATGAAAAACTGTTTTTT
CSVKQGYEKLFF
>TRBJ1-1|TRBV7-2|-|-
TGTGCCAGCAGCTTAAGTGGGATCGTGAACACTGAAGCTTTCTTT
CASSLSGIVNTEAFF
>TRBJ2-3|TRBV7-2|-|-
TGTGCCAGCAGCTTTGAGGGTTCTACTACAGATACGCAGTATTTT
CASSFEGSTTDTQYF
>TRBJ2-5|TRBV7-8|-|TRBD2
TGTGCCAGCAGAAGAGCGGGATACCAAGAGACCCAGTACTTC
CASRRAGYQETQYF
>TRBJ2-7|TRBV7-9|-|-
TGTGCCAGCAGCTTAGGCAGGACAGCGAGCTACGAGCAGTACTTC
CASSLGRTASYEQYF
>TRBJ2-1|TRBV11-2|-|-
TGTGCCAGCAGCGCGAGCGGCCTCAATCCCCGAAATGAGCAGTTCTTC
CASSASGLNPRNEQFF
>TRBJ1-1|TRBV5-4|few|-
TGTGCCAGCAGCTTGGTTAACACTGAAGCTTTCTTT
CASSLVNTEAFF
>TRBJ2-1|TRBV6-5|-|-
TGTGCCAGCAGAAAAACCCAGGGGAACAATGAGCAGTTCTTC
CASRKTQGNNEQFF
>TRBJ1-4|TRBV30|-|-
TGTGCCTGGAGTCGTGAAAAACTGTTTTTT
CAWSREKLFF
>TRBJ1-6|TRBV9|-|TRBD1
TGTGCCAGCAGTAGAGATCCGGGACAGGGTCTATTTTCACCCCTCCACTTT
CASSRDPGQGLFSPLHF
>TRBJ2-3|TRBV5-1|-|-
TGCGCCAGCAGCTTGGCATCGGGGAGTCTACCCACAGATACGCAGTATTTT
CASSLASGSLPTDTQYF
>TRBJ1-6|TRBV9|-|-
TGTGCCAGCAGCGTAGGGGCAAGAAATTCACCCCTCCACTTT
CASSVGARNSPLHF
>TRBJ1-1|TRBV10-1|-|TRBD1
TGCGCCAGCCTAGGGGGCGTGAACACTGAAGCTTTCTTT
CASLGGVNTEAFF
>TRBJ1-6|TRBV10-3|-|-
TGTGCCATCAGTGAGGGGGGGGTGCCTCTCGATTCACCCCTCCACTTT
CAISEGGVPLDSPLHF
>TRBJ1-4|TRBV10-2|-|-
TGCGCCAGCTGGGGGGCGCAGTTGGGTGAAAAACTGTTTTTT
CASWGAQLGEKLFF
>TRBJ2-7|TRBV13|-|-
TGTGCCAGCAGCTCCAGACCCCTCGACGAGCAGTACTTC
CASSSRPLDEQYF
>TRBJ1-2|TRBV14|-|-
TGTGCCAGCAGCCAAGTAGATTTCTATGGCTACACCTTC
CASSQVDFYGYTF
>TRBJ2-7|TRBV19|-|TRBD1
TGTGCCAGTAGTAGGGGACAGGTTTACTCCTACGAGCAGTACTTC
CASSRGQVYSYEQYF
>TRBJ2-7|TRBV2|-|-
TGTGCCAGCGGGAAAGACAGGTACTCCTACGAGCAGTACTTC
CASGKDRYSYEQYF
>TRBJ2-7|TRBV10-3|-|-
TGTGCCATCAGGAGGACCGGGACAAGCTCCTACGAGCAGTACTTC
CAIRRTGTSSYEQYF
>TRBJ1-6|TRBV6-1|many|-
TGTGCCAGCAGTGGGGGGATCCTTACTTCCTCACCCCTCCACTTT
CASSGGILTSSPLHF
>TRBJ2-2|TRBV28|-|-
TGTGCCAGCAGTTTACTTGTCCCCTCGAACACCGGGGAGCTGTTTTTT
CASSLLVPSNTGELFF
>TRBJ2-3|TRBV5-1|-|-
TGCGCCAGCAGCTTGACACCTAGCACAGATACGCAGTATTTT
CASSLTPSTDTQYF
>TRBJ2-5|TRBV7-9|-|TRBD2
TGTGCCAGCAGCACCCAGGCTAGCGGGCCGGGGGAGACCCAGTACTTC
CASSTQASGPGETQYF
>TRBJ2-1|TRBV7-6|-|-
TGTGCCAGCAGCTTGGGAACCTCGAGAGAGCAGTTCTTC
CASSLGTSREQFF
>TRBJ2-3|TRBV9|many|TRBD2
TGTGCCAGCAGCGTCGGGACTAGCTTGGGGGGGGATACGCAGTATTTT
CASSVGTSLGGDTQYF
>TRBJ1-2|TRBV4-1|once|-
TGCGCCAGCAGCCTAAACCAACTAGAGGATGGCTACACCTTC
CASSLNQLEDGYTF
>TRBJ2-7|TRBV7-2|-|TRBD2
TGTGCCAGCAGCAGCGCCGGCGGGAGCTACGAGCAGTACTTC
CASSSAGGSYEQYF
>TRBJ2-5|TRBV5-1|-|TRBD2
TGCGCCAGCAGCTCCGGGACTAGCGGGGGGAGCCAAGAGACCCAGTACTTC
CASSSGTSGGSQETQYF
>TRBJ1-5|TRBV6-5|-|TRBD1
TGTGCCAGCAGTTTCAACGGACAGGGGGACCAGCCCCAGCATTTT
CASSFNGQGDQPQHF
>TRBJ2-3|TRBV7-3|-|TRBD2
TGTGCCAGCAGCCCTCCGGGGGGTGATACGCAGTATTTT
CASSPPGGDTQYF